This T cell receptor (beta chain) was documented in a study of a mutant IDH1 vaccine in newly diagnosed glioma. Time point reported: week 47, end of study. A single vaccine dose contained 300 ug of mutant IDH1 20-mer peptide, and topical imiquimod was used with it. Trimming pared 3 bases from V and 1 base from J, leaving 19 bases between. Germline values: CDR1 SGHRS, CDR2 YFSETQ. The CDR3 sequence is 18 residues long. The repertoire was sequenced with immunoSEQ multiplex PCR; TCRdb's copy has only in-frame clones and lacks some. The top ten hold approximately 3.5% of the sample, which has tens of thousands of clones, roughly four fifths seen once. A remark on this clone: Its specificity is unknown.

Sample: PBMCs, taken from a glioma patient whose treatment included an IDH1 peptide vaccine. This chain connects TRBV5-1 to TRBJ2-2; either TRBD1 or TRBD2 may supply D (5 bases each). This clonotype was sampled from a woman aged 45-65 years with glioma. CDR3 in amino acids: CASSWPLGASLNTGELFF. CDR3 DNA sequence: TGCGCCAGCAGCTGGCCCCTCGGGGCTAGCTTGAACACCGGGGAGCTGTTTTTT.